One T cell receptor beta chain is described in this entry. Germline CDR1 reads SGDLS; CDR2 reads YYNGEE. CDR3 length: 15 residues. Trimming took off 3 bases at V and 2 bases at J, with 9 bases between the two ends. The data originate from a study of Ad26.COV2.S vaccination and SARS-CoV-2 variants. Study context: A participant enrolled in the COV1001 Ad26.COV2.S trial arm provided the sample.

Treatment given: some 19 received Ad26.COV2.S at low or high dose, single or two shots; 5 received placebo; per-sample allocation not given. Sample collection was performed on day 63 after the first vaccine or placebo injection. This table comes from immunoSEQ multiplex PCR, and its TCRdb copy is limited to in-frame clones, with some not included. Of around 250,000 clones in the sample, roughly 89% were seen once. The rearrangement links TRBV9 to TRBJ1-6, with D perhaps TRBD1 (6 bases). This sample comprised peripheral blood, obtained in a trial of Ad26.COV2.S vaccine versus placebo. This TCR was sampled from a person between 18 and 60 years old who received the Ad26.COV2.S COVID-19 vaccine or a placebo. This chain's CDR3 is CASSEDSPYNSPLHF. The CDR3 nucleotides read TGTGCCAGCAGCGAGGACAGCCCCTATAATTCACCCCTCCACTTT.